The clone carrying this T cell receptor beta chain was found many times. Its antigen is currently unknown. This sample stems from a study of breast tumors, draining lymph nodes, adjacent tissues. Study results and caveats: Data fit most tumor T cells coming from lymph node, expanding in tumor. The lymph node origin of tumor T cells was framed as consistent with a hypothesis, not demonstrated. Tumor TCR diversity was below lymph nodes but above nontumor tissue.

TCRdb ran MiXCR on the multiplex PCR reads and lists one entry per CDR3 protein. The sample has about 180,000 distinct CDR3 sequences; 30% to 35% are singletons. The CDR3 consists of 16 residues. Looked up from germline, CDR1 is SGHDN and CDR2 is FVKESK. V lost 1 base, J lost 7 bases, and 13 bases stayed unmatched. Breast cancer patients provided tissue from their axillary draining lymph nodes. The sample consisted of axillary lymph node tissue. The TCR originated in a female donor with breast cancer. Some clones in this sample may be carry-over from other donors' samples. The V gene is TRBV14, the J gene TRBJ2-7; 7 nucleotides agree with TRBD2. CDR3 bases: TGTGCCAGCAGCCAAGCTGTGGGGAGGGCCCGGTGGGAGCAGTACTTC. Its protein is CASSQAVGRARWEQYF.